This T cell receptor (beta chain) was recovered during a study of blood T cell repertoires in COVID-19. Overall study: Sites across the United States, Italy and Spain contributed samples from acute and convalescent COVID-19. T cells, B-cell-depleted T cells, or PBMCs supplied cDNA or gDNA.

Some clones are missing from TCRdb's copy, which holds only in-frame ones; the method was immunoSEQ multiplex PCR. The table has about 200,000 clones, approximately 83% seen once. The table lists this clone with many counts. This CDR3 region has 18 residues. Trimming took 3 bases from V and 0 from J; bases not matched to a gene: 11. Germline CDR1 reads SGHRS; CDR2 reads YFSETQ. This TCR derives from a woman between 35 and 50 years old with acute COVID-19. The sample taken for sequencing was PBMCs or T cells enriched from blood (not recorded which). The chain combines TRBV5-1 with TRBJ2-2; TRBD2 agrees at 7 bases. CDR3 nucleotide sequence: TGCGCCAGCAGCTATGGTGGCGGGGGTAGGGCGAACACCGGGGAGCTGTTTTTT. Translating gives CASSYGGGGRANTGELFF. The full variable domain, completed using reference TRBV5-1 and TRBJ2-2, is KAGVTQTPRYLIKTRGQQVTLSCSPISGHRSVSWYQQTPGQGLQFLFEYFSETQRNKGNFPGRFSGRQFSNSRSEMNVSTLELGDSALYLCASSYGGGGRANTGELFFGEGSRLTVL.